This T cell receptor (beta chain) was recorded in a study of cytomegalovirus exposure and HLA in healthy donors (dated by TCRdb to 2015 to 2018). Context from the whole study: In an earlier analysis of approximately 500 of the donors, approximately 260 Gb of sequence data and 90 million to 130 million unique TCR beta sequences from about 190 million T cells were reported. About 300 gigabases of sequencing data and approximately 84 million unique TCR sequences were included in an early release covering 550 to 800 HLA-typed donors. The genetic ancestry cluster associated with self-reported Caucasian donors included over 80% of the approximately 400 genotyped donors. The aim of the study was to test whether cataloging public T cell receptors could identify signatures of past pathogen exposure. Using immunosequencing, the study profiled T cell repertoires from about 650 subjects and related those repertoires to cytomegalovirus serostatus. Besides the first cohort of some 670 subjects, a separate validation cohort made up of roughly 120 different subjects was used. To predict cytomegalovirus infection status, the study brought together high-throughput TCR immunosequencing, statistical association of individual TCRs with disease status, and machine learning. A later analysis re-analyzed previously published TCR beta repertoires from about 600 donors and added high-resolution HLA genotyping to study TCR occurrence patterns. The later analysis used no new phenotypic data to find candidate immune exposures, relying instead on TCR beta sequences and their occurrence across donors. An earlier analysis of more than 450 of the donors used high-throughput TCR beta sequencing to judge whether each TCR beta V gene segment behaved as functional or pseudogenic. Donor age, sex, ethnicity and CMV serostatus were collected together with the repertoire data. Genome-wide SNP genotypes for about three fifths of the roughly 670 donors were used in a later genetic analysis, which treated that subset as a discovery cohort. All discovery cohort repertoires had been generated using a single sequencing platform. Class I and class II HLA loci were covered by the typing at four-digit resolution. The number of donors typed differed by locus, with roughly 620-630 for A, B, C, DRB1 and DQB1, roughly 520 for DQA1, 600 to 610 for DPA1, and around 450 for DPB1. Because of strong linkage in the cohort, a few DR-DQ haplotypes were treated as single units for association and clustering. Among 398 genotyped donors of the cohort, an average of around 240,000 unique TCR beta nucleotide sequences were sequenced per donor, 15% to 20% of them non-productive. General findings and caveats noted by the study authors: The classifier was reported to diagnose cytomegalovirus status with high specificity and sensitivity in both the original and validation cohorts. In the study, 150 to 200 TCR beta chains were listed as associated with cytomegalovirus. A few of the identified cytomegalovirus-associated TCR beta chains were confirmed in vitro to be specific for cytomegalovirus antigens. The authors suggested that the approach could potentially be extended to other disease states and immunological phenotypes. Compared with the roughly 670-donor mean, donors in an Asian-associated ancestry cluster had fewer N-insertions in productive TCRs, according to a later genetic analysis. Presence/absence analyses assumed roughly uniform sequencing depth across donors, an assumption that may not hold. A later analysis found that HLA-associated TCR beta chains were more clonally expanded and had lower generation probabilities than equally common non-associated chains. In an earlier analysis of 587 of the donors, most TCR beta V segments were observed in productive rearrangements about 90% or about 30% of the time, broadly matching IMGT annotations. Across donors, most TCR sequences were observed very rarely, whereas some public TCRs were present in many individuals. Correlated functional status among segregating V segments might be attributable to linkage disequilibrium, but an unknown experimental factor could not be ruled out. Several of the top co-occurrence clusters appeared to be linked to parvovirus B19, influenza, CMV and Epstein-Barr virus, according to a later analysis. Specific HLA alleles were associated with over 15,000 TCR beta sequences at a false discovery rate of 0.05 in a later analysis. A further reported finding was that TCR beta sequences accurately predicted the HLA-A and HLA-B alleles for most subjects in the first cohort. The 87-base-pair reads could not distinguish some IMGT-functional V segments, including TRBV6-2 and TRBV6-3, so those segments were excluded. This cohort had only TCR beta chains sequenced, and the lack of alpha or paired-chain data limited which features could be detected. A later analysis found that most CMV-associated TCR beta chains appeared HLA-restricted, with HLA associations seemingly driven largely by CMV exposure. The earlier analysis of some 540 of the donors excluded approximately 15 rarely observed V segments, including chromosome 9 orphons, because counts were too low. A later genetic analysis associated a missense DCLRE1C variant with V-gene and J-gene trimming of TCR beta chains, and an independent cohort replicated the association. Because some donors lacked HLA typing at each locus, the association tests relied only on the typed subset. CMV serostatus was the only immune exposure information available for the cohort. According to a later analysis, TCR association rates differed among HLA loci, with DRB1 alleles showing the most associated TCRs and HLA-C alleles showing the fewest. A cluster of highly shared sequence variants was judged likely to be a technical artifact of the sequencing pipeline. Assigning TCR associations to individual alleles was difficult when HLA alleles, especially DR and DQ, strongly co-occurred.

Libraries came from the immunoSEQ multiplex PCR assay. The multiplex PCR relied on a mix of 60 forward primers for TCR Vbeta segments and 13 reverse primers for TCR Jbeta segments. The CDR3 region of rearranged TCR beta genes was amplified from genomic DNA with a multiplex PCR assay. The Illumina HiSeq System was used to sequence the amplified TCR beta libraries as 87-base-pair reads. Turning to the authors' computational methods: A later analysis counted tens of millions of unique TCR beta chains across the 690 or so repertoires, and roughly 11 million of these chains were shared by at least two donors. Raw reads were error-corrected and collapsed into unique sequences by a nearest-neighbor algorithm in which closely related sequences were merged to remove PCR and sequencing errors. CDR3 sequences were aligned to IMGT reference sequences to assign V, D and J gene segments. For a sequence to be retained, at least a six-nucleotide match to both a V gene segment and a J gene segment was required. A rearrangement counted as productive if the CDR3 had no stop codons and remained in frame with V and J, and every other rearrangement counted as non-productive. Following IMGT convention, CDR3 was defined as the stretch from the second conserved V-encoded cysteine to the conserved J-encoded phenylalanine. Sequences without an unambiguous match to a single V gene segment were excluded from the earlier analysis of several hundred of the donors. An earlier analysis of 550 to 650 of the donors classified V segments as functional when productive rearrangements were above 56.7% and as segregating when the standard deviation between donors was above 5%. A statistical classification framework was developed to diagnose cytomegalovirus status using the catalog of TCR beta chain sequences. A later analysis assigned V and J genes by comparing TCR nucleotide sequences with IMGT/GENE-DB human TR gene sequences. A later analysis assigned CDR3 sequences and most-parsimonious VDJ recombination scenarios with the TCRdist pipeline. In a later analysis, each TCR beta chain was defined by its CDR3 amino acid sequence together with its V-gene family, and reads lacking a unique V-gene family were excluded. As a way to deal with suspected cross-contamination and a sequencing artifact, a later analysis dropped approximately 590 nucleotide sequences that were highly shared and had low generation probability. For each public chain, a later analysis derived a clonal expansion index from normalized ranks of inferred template counts within each repertoire. In a later analysis, generation probabilities were computed using a VDJ recombination model fitted to out-of-frame rearrangements, and the results were checked against IGoR. In a later analysis, hypergeometric tests were used to score TCR-TCR, TCR-HLA and TCR-CMV co-occurrence, with a repertoire-size bias correction applied to TCR pairs. To estimate false discovery rates, a later analysis permuted the HLA or CMV assignments 20 times. A later analysis grouped co-occurring TCRs with DBSCAN, adding TCRdist sequence similarity when clustering within HLA-allele-positive subsets. Co-occurrence clustering excluded repertoires with fewer than 30,000 or more than 120,000 public chains, plus five with anomalous nucleotide sharing. The table comes from immuneACCESS by way of TCRdb, which keeps in-frame sequences with V and J called. Part of the clones is missing from these tables; in studies checked, under half for an unresolved V gene and the rest for unknown reasons. V and J calls and clone size follow that table, whereas D and trimming were derived from the DNA. The sample records fewer than 60,000 clones, roughly 80% of which are singletons. The ten biggest clones cover 3% to 4% of the sample.

CDR1 MRHNA and CDR2 SNTAGT are derived from the germline V gene. The CDR3 measures 14 amino acids from cysteine to phenylalanine. The DNA shown is the 42-base CDR3, in frame from base 1. Between the V and J ends, shortened by 5 bases and 5 bases respectively, the junction contains 10 bases. On this clone itself: The clone's antigen remains unknown. Base qualities were left out, and no much larger clone turns up one base away.

The cohort comprised 550 to 700 healthy bone marrow donors. At the time of sampling, all cohort members were nominally healthy, though unrecorded immune exposures were likely present. The donor tested CMV seropositive and was one of the 289 seropositive cohort members. Each donor provided a peripheral blood sample, and peripheral blood mononuclear cells were used for TCR beta sequencing. Genomic DNA was extracted from the blood cell samples with the Qiagen DNeasy Blood Extraction Kit. The receptor was derived from a woman aged 40 to 55 in good health and CMV-seropositive. The chain links TRBV6-4 with TRBJ2-6, with TRBD2 as a weak D call on 6 bases. Source material: PBMCs. In nucleotide form, the sequence is TGTGCCAGCAGTCCGGGACTCCGGGCCAACGTCCTGACTTTC. It codes for CASSPGLRANVLTF.